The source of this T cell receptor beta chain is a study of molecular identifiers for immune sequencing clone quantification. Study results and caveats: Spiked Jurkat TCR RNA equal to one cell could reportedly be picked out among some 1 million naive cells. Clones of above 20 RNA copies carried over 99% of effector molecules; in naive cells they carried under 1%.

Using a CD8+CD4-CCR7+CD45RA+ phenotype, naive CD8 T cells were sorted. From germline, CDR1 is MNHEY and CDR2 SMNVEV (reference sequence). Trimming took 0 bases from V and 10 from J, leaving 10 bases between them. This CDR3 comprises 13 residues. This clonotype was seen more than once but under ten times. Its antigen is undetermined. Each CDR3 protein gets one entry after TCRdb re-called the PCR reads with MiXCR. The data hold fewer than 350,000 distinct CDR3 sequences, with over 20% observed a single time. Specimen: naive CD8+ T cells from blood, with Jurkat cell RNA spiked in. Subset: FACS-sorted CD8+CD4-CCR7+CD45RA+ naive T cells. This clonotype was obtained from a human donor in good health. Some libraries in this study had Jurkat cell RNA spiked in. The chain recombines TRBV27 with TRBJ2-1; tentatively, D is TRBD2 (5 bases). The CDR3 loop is CASSLSALGEQFF. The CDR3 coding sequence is TGTGCCAGCAGTTTATCGGCACTAGGCGAGCAGTTCTTC.